This T cell receptor (beta chain) was observed in a study of control samples from healthy donors and cancer patients. This table comes from immunoSEQ multiplex PCR, and its TCRdb copy is limited to in-frame clones, with some not included. The sample includes 140,000 or so clones, 75% to 90% of them seen just once. CDR1 MNHEY and CDR2 SVGEGT come from the germline V gene. Trimming cost V 2 bases and J 7 bases, with 5 bases left between them. CDR3 length: 11 amino acids. This clone was detected once. The sequence derives from a man under 40 in good health. The specimen sequenced was blood. This chain links TRBV6-2 or TRBV6-3 with TRBJ1-1; D is unclear. The CDR3 DNA is TGTGCCAGCAGTTACGCGGGTGAAGCTTTCTTT. Its protein product is CASSYAGEAFF.